This TCR beta chain was obtained from a study of cytomegalovirus exposure and HLA in healthy donors. Vbeta (60) and Jbeta (13) primers were used in the PCR. Source study methods: Unique TCR beta chains numbered approximately 80 million in a later analysis, with 10 million to 14 million shared. Profiling relied on immunoSEQ multiplex PCR, and the TCRdb table lists in-frame clones only, not all of them. Clone size and the V and J calls come from that table; the DNA yielded D and trimming. The table includes 150,000 or so clones, around 72% detected once. This clone has a single count. This CDR3 has 17 residues. From germline, CDR1 is MDHEN and CDR2 SYDVKM. Losses at the gene ends were 4 bases for V and 3 bases for J; bases not matched to a gene: 13.

The chain uses TRBV28 and TRBJ2-3; the match to TRBD2 covers 7 bases. The TCR originated in a woman aged 40 to 50 in good health and CMV-seropositive. Sequenced: PBMCs. The CDR3 nucleotides read TGTGCCAGCAGTTCCCTCGGTGGGAGGGCGGGGACAGATACGCAGTATTTT. Its protein is CASSSLGGRAGTDTQYF.